Below are 12 T cell receptor beta chains sequenced from a single sample in a study of blood T cells in healthy people across ages. Sample-barcoded 5' priming and a J-beta primer mix drove a second PCR of roughly 6 to 12 cycles. TCRdb redid the calling of the 5' RACE reads with MiXCR, one entry per CDR3 protein. The repertoire has about 1,800,000 distinct CDR3 sequences, roughly 28% of them found once; the top ten carry about 7.7%. Sequencing was carried out using blood. The receptor source for this set is a woman in her thirties in good health.

The genes are TRBV7-9 and TRBJ2-7, with 9 bases aligning to TRBD2. CDR3 length equals 14 residues. CDR1 and CDR2 from the germline V gene are SEHNR and FQNEAQ (reference sequence). The trim removed 4 bases at V and 3 bases at J, leaving 4 bases unmatched. CDR3 residues: CASSSSGRLYEQYF. The CDR3 DNA reads TGTGCCAGCAGCTCCAGCGGGAGGCTCTACGAGCAGTACTTC.

Only a few counts were recorded for this clonotype. The J gene is TRBJ1-5, the V gene TRBV30; TRBD1 aligns across 9 bases. The CDR3 consists of 15 residues. V was clipped by 3 bases and J by 7 bases; unmatched bases: 10. CDR1 GTSNPN and CDR2 SVGIG come from the germline V gene (reference sequence). This CDR3 is CAWSQGTGWRQPQHF. In DNA form, the CDR3 reads TGTGCCTGGAGCCAGGGGACAGGGTGGAGGCAGCCCCAGCATTTT.

This sequence joins TRBV28 and TRBJ2-1; 9 nucleotides match TRBD2. The CDR3 covers 13 residues. Germline CDR1 MDHEN, CDR2 SYDVKM. With 5 bases clipped from V and 10 bases from J, the junction kept 6 bases outside the gene matches. Here the CDR3 DNA reads TGTGCCAGCAGTACCCCCCTAGCGGGAGAGCAGTTCTTC. Translated, it gives CASSTPLAGEQFF.

This clonotype was picked up many times. The germline gene is not matched at one end of the junction; a read error may be the cause. The rearrangement joins TRBV29-1 to TRBJ1-2, with 9 positions matching TRBD1. The CDR3 covers 14 residues. Germline CDR1 and CDR2: SQVTM and ANQGSEA. The CDR3 is CSGETGGAHYGYTF. The CDR3 nucleotides read TGCAGCGGTGAAACAGGGGGCGCACACTATGGCTACACCTTC.

The CDR3 DNA reads TGTGCCAGCAGCCAATTTGAGGACAACTATGGCTACACCTTC. As protein: CASSQFEDNYGYTF. The chain couples TRBV3-1 to TRBJ1-2; unclear D gene. Germline loops: CDR1 LGHDT, CDR2 YNNKEL (reference sequence). V was shortened by 2 bases and J by 2 bases, with 9 bases between the two germline ends. The CDR3 totals 14 residues.

V usage is TRBV29-1 and J usage is TRBJ2-5, with unresolved D. CDR1 SQVTM and CDR2 ANQGSEA come from the germline V gene. The V end was cut by 7 bases, the J end by 11 bases, with 20 bases between. The CDR3 loop spans 12 amino acids. This CDR3 reads CSGSVMAGEQYF. Here the CDR3 DNA reads TGCAGCGGGTCGGTGATGGCAGGTGAGCAGTACTTC. The variable domain in full, completed from reference TRBV29-1 and TRBJ2-5, reads SAVISQKPSRDICQRGTSLTIQCQVDSQVTMMFWYRQQPGQSLTLIATANQGSEATYESGFVIDKFPISRPNLTFSTLTVSNMSPEDSSIYLCSGSVMAGEQYFGPGTRLLVL.

J is TRBJ2-3 and V is TRBV3-1; a weak D match, TRBD2 (5 bases). Germline V gene data show CDR1 as LGHDT and CDR2 as YNNKEL (reference sequence). CDR3 size: 14 residues. V lost 1 base to trimming and J lost 4 bases, with 9 bases between them. Here the CDR3 reads CASSQGRRSDTQYF. CDR3 DNA sequence: TGTGCCAGCAGCCAAGGGCGGAGGTCAGATACGCAGTATTTT.

This clonotype was found many times. The rearrangement links TRBV10-3 to TRBJ2-7; TRBD2 matches 8 bases. Trimming cost V 8 bases and J 6 bases; bases outside gene matches: 12. The CDR3 loop spans 14 amino acids. Germline V CDR1 and CDR2: ENHRY, SYGVKD. The CDR3 sequence: CAIRIGTSLGEQYF. CDR3 bases: TGTGCCATCCGGATCGGGACTAGTCTGGGCGAGCAGTACTTC.

The table lists this clonotype with many counts. The chain joins TRBV6-4 to TRBJ2-3; D is perhaps TRBD2 (6 bases). V was cut by 4 bases and J by 4 bases, with 15 bases left in between. CDR1 is MRHNA and CDR2 is SNTAGT in the germline V gene. CDR3 size: 15 residues. Here the CDR3 DNA reads TGTGCCAGCAGTGCTTACGGCGGGATGGCAGATACGCAGTATTTT. Translating gives CASSAYGGMADTQYF.

The chain has TRBV20-1 and TRBJ2-7, with TRBD2 matching 9 bases. V trimming: 1 base; J trimming: 3 bases; junction bases outside the gene matches: 7. This CDR3 has 15 amino acids. CDR1 and CDR2 from the germline V gene are DFQATT and SNEGSKA (reference sequence). The CDR3 DNA is TGCAGTGCTAGAGCCCACGGGACTAGCCTCTACGAGCAGTACTTC. Its protein product is CSARAHGTSLYEQYF.

The chain is built from TRBV6-6 and TRBJ1-1; D is unresolved. Germline lookup yields CDR1 MNHNY and CDR2 SVGAGI (reference sequence). The CDR3 length is 11 residues. V dropped 8 bases and J dropped 7 bases, with 11 bases sitting between them. CDR3 amino acids: CASLDGIEAFF. The CDR3 DNA is TGTGCCAGCCTGGACGGGATTGAAGCTTTCTTT.

The CDR3 sequence is CASSTTRSANVLTF. The CDR3 DNA follows: TGTGCCAGCAGCACAACACGGAGTGCCAACGTCCTGACTTTC. This chain links TRBV11-2 with TRBJ2-6; D call uncertain. Germline V lookup: CDR1 SGHAT, CDR2 FQNNGV. This CDR3 spans 14 amino acids. The germline V and J ends were trimmed by 5 bases and 7 bases, with 12 bases remaining between them.